The 4 T cell receptor beta chains below all came from one sample that was sequenced in a study of response to subunit inactivated influenza vaccine. MiXCR, applied by TCRdb to the RT-PCR reads, yields one record per CDR3 protein. The sample consists of 500,000 to 700,000 distinct CDR3 sequences, less than 25% of them appearing once. The sample was also linked to a second study, of T cells expressing NK-cell markers. That investigation notes: As the method of synthesis, 5'RACE template switching with UMIs yielded TCR beta cDNA.

The starting material was CD4+ T cells sorted from PBMCs, obtained 11 to 12 days after vaccination. These receptor sequences come from a man aged 50-60 years who received an inactivated influenza vaccine.

V gene TRBV2 combines with J gene TRBJ2-3, with D unresolved. Trimming stripped 4 bases from V and 6 bases from J, with 8 bases between. Germline loops: CDR1 SNHLY, CDR2 FYNNEI. The CDR3 spans 12 residues. CDR3 amino acids: CASSGTRDTQYF. In DNA, the CDR3 is TGTGCCAGCAGTGGAACGCGGGATACGCAGTATTTT.

This clonotype was recorded a few times. The rearrangement joins TRBV6-6 to TRBJ2-7; TRBD1 or TRBD2 may be the D gene (6 bases each). This CDR3 has 13 residues. V was trimmed by 6 bases and J by 4 bases, leaving 13 bases between them. Germline V gives CDR1 MNHNY, CDR2 SVGAGI (reference sequence). Written as DNA, the CDR3 is TGTGCCAGCAGCGCGGGACATGATTACGAGCAGTACTTC. This encodes CASSAGHDYEQYF.

The gene calls are TRBV5-1 and TRBJ1-1; tentative D call: TRBD1 (6 bases). The V gene's germline CDR1 is SGHRS and CDR2 YFSETQ. The CDR3 is 15 amino acids. The V end was cut by 1 base, the J end by 5 bases, with 15 bases between. The CDR3 bases are TGCGCCAGCAGCTTGTCCGGGGAAGGGGGGACTGAAGCTTTCTTT. The encoded protein is CASSLSGEGGTEAFF.

There are a few counts of this clonotype. This chain joins TRBV29-1 and TRBJ1-1, with D unresolved. The V gene's germline CDR1 is SQVTM and CDR2 ANQGSEA. Trimming removed 4 bases from V and 1 base from J, with 10 bases in between. There are 13 residues in the CDR3. In DNA form, the CDR3 reads TGCAGCGTTGGAAGGCAGCCGAACACTGAAGCTTTCTTT. It translates to CSVGRQPNTEAFF.